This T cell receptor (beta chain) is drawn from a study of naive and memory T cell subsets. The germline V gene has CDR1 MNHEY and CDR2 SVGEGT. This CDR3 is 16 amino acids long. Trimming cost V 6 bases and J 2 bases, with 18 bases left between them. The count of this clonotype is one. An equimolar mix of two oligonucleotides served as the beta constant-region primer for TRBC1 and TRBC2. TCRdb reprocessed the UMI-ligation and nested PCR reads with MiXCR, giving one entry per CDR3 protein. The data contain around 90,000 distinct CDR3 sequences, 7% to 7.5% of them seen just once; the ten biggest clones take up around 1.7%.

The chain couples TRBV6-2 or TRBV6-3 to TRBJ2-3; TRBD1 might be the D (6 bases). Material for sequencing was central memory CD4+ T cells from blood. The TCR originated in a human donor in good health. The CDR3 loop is CASSRQELGLTDTQYF. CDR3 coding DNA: TGTGCCAGCAGCCGACAGGAGTTGGGTCTCACAGATACGCAGTATTTT.